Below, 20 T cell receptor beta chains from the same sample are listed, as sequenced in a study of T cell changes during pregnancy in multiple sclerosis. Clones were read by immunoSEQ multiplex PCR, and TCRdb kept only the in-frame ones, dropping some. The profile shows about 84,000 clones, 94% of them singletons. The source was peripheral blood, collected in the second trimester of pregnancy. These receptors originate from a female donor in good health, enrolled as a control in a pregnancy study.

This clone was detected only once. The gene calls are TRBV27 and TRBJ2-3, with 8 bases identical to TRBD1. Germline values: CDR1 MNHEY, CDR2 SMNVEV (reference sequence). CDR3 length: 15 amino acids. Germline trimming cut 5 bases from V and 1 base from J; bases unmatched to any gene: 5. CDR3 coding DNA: TGTGCCAGCAGTCACATGACAGGGGGCACAGATACGCAGTATTTT. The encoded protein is CASSHMTGGTDTQYF.

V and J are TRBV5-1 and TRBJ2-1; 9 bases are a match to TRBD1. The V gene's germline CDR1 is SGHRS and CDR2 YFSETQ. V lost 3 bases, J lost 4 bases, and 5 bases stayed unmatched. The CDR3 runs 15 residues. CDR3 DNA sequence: TGCGCCAGCAGCTCGCGACAGGGGGGTTACAATGAGCAGTTCTTC. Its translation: CASSSRQGGYNEQFF. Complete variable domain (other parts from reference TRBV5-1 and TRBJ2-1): KAGVTQTPRYLIKTRGQQVTLSCSPISGHRSVSWYQQTPGQGLQFLFEYFSETQRNKGNFPGRFSGRQFSNSRSEMNVSTLELGDSALYLCASSSRQGGYNEQFFGPGTRLTVL.

CDR3 protein: CASSPLAVSYNEQFF. The CDR3 nucleotides are TGTGCCAGCAGCCCACTAGCGGTGTCCTACAATGAGCAGTTCTTC. This chain links TRBV28 with TRBJ2-1, with 8 bases that match TRBD2. From germline, CDR1 is MDHEN and CDR2 SYDVKM. CDR3 size: 15 residues. The V and J ends lost 6 bases and 1 base, in that order; junction bases with no gene match: 5.

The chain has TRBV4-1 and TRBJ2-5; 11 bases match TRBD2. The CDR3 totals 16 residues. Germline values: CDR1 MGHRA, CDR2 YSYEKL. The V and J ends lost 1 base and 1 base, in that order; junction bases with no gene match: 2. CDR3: CASSQVGLAAQETQYF. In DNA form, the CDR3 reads TGCGCCAGCAGCCAAGTGGGACTAGCGGCCCAAGAGACCCAGTACTTC.

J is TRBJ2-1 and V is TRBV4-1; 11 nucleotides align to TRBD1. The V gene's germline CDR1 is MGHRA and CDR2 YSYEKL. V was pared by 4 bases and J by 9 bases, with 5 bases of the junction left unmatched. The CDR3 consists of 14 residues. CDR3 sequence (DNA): TGCGCCAGCAGCCCAGGACAGGGGGCAGGTGAGCAGTTCTTC. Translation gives CASSPGQGAGEQFF.

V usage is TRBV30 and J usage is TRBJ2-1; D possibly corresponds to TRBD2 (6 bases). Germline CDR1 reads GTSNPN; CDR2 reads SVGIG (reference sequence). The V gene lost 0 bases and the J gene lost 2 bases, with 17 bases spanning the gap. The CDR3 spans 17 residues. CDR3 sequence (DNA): TGTGCCTGGAGTGTACTGCTGGTAGCGGTGCCCTACAATGAGCAGTTCTTC. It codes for CAWSVLLVAVPYNEQFF.

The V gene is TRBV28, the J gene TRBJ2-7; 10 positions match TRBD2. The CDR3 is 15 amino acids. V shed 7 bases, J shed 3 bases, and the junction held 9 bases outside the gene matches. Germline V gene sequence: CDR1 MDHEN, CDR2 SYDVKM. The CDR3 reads CASTLSSGSLYEQYF. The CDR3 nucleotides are TGTGCCAGCACCCTTTCTAGCGGGAGCCTCTACGAGCAGTACTTC.

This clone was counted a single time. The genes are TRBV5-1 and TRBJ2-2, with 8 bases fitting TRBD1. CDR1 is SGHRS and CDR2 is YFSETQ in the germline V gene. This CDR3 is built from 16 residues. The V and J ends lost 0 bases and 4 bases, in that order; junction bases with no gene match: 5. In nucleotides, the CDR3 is TGCGCCAGCAGCTTGGAGGGACAGGCCATCACCGGGGAGCTGTTTTTT. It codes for CASSLEGQAITGELFF.

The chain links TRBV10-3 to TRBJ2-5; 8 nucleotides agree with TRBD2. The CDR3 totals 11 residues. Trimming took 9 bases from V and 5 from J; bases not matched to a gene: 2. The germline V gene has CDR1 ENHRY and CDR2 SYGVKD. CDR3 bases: TGTGCCATAGGCGGGGGGGAGACCCAGTACTTC. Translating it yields CAIGGGETQYF.

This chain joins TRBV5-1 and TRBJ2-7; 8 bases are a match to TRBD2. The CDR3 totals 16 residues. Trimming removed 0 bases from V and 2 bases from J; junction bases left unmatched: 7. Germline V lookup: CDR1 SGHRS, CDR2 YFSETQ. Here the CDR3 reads CASSLAGGGYTYEQYF. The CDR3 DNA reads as TGCGCCAGCAGCTTGGCCGGGGGGGGATATACCTACGAGCAGTACTTC.

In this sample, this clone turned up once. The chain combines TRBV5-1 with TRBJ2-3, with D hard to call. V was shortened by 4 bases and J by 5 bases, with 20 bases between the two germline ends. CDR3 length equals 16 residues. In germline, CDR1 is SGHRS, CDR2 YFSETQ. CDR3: CASSQVPDSNGDTQYF. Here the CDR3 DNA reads TGCGCCAGCAGCCAAGTGCCGGATAGCAACGGAGATACGCAGTATTTT.

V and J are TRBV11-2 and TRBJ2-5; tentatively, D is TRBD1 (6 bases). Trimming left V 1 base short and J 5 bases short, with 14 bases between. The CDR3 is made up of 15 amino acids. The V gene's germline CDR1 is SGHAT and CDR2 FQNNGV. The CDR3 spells CASSLGGRGQETQYF. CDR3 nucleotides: TGTGCCAGCAGCTTAGGTGGCAGGGGCCAGGAGACCCAGTACTTC.

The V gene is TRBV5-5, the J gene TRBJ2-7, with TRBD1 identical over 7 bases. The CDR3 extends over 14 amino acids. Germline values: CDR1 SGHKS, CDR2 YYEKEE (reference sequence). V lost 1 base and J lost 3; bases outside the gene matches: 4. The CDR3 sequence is CASSLFGTVYEQYF. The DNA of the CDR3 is TGTGCCAGCAGCTTGTTTGGGACAGTCTACGAGCAGTACTTC.

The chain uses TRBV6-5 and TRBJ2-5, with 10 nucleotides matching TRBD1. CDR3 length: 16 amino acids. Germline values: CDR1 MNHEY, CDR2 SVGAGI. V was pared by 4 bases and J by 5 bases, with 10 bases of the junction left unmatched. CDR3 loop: CASSWERDRGSETQYF. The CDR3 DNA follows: TGTGCCAGCAGTTGGGAGCGGGACAGGGGATCGGAGACCCAGTACTTC.

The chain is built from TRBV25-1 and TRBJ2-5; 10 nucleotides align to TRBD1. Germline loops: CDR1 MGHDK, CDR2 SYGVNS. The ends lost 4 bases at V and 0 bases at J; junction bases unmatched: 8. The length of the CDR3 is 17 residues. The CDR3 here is CASSGTGGSQYQETQYF. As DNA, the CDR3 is TGTGCCAGCAGTGGGACAGGGGGGAGTCAATACCAAGAGACCCAGTACTTC.

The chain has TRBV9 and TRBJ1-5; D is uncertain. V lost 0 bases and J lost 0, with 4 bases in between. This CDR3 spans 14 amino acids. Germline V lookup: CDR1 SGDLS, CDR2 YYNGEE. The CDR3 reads CASSVGDSNQPQHF. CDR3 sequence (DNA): TGTGCCAGCAGCGTAGGAGATAGCAATCAGCCCCAGCATTTT.

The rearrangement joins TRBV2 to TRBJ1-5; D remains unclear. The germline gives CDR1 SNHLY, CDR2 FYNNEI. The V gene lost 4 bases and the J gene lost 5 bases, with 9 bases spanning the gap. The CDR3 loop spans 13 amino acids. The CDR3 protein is CASSAEGDQPQHF. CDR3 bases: TGTGCCAGCAGTGCGGAGGGCGATCAGCCCCAGCATTTT.

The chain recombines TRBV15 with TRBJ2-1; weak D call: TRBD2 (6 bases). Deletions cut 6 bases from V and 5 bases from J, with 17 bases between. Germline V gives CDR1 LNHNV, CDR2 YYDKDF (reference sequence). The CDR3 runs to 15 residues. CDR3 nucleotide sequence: TGTGCCACCAGGGACATGGGGACTCCCAACAATGAGCAGTTCTTC. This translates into CATRDMGTPNNEQFF.

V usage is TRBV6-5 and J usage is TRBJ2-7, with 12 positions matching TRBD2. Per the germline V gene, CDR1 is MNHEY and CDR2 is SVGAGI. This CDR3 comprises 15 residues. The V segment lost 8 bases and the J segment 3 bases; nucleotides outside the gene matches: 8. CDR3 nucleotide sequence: TGTGCCAGCCACACGACTAGCGGGAGAAGCTACGAGCAGTACTTC. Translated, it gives CASHTTSGRSYEQYF.

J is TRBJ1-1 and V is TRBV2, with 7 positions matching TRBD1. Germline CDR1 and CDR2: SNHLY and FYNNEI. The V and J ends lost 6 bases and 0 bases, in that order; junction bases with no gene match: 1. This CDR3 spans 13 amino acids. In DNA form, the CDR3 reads TGTGCCAGCAGGGGACAGCTGAACACTGAAGCTTTCTTT. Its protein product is CASRGQLNTEAFF.